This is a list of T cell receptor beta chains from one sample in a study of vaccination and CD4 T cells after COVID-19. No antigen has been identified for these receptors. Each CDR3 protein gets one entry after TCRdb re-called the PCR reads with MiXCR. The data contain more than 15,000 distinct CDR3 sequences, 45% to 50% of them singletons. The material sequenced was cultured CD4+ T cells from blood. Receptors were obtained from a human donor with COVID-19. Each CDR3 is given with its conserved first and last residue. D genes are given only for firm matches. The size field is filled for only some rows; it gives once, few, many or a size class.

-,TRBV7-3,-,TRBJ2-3,TGTGCCAGCAGCTTAGACGGGACAGATACGCAGTATTTT,CASSLDGTDTQYF
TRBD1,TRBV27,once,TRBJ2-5,TGTGCCAGCAGCCTGCAGGGGGCGAAGACCCAGTACTTC,CASSLQGAKTQYF
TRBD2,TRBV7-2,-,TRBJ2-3,TGTGCCAGCAGCTTAGGTAGCGGGGGCACAGATACGCAGTATTTT,CASSLGSGGTDTQYF
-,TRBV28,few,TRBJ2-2,TGTGCCAGCAGTCCACCCGGGAACACCGGGGAGCTGTTTTTT,CASSPPGNTGELFF
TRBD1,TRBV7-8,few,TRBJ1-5,TGTGCCAGCAGCCAATTAGACAGGGATCGTGCGCCCCAGCATTTT,CASSQLDRDRAPQHF
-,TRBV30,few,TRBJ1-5,TGTGCCTGGAGTGGGGGGGGCAGCAATCAGCCCCAGCATTTT,CAWSGGGSNQPQHF
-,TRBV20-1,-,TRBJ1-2,TGCAGTGCTAGAGATTCAGTTGACTATGGCTACACCTTC,CSARDSVDYGYTF
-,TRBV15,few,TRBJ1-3,TGTGCCACCAGAGGGGCGAGCTCTGGAAACACCATATATTTT,CATRGASSGNTIYF
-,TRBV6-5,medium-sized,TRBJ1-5,TGTGCCAGCAGTTACACTCAGGGGAAGGGGCAGCCCCAGCATTTT,CASSYTQGKGQPQHF
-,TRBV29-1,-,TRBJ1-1,TGCAGCTCTCGGGAGGGGTCGGGGAACACTGAAGCTTTCTTT,CSSREGSGNTEAFF
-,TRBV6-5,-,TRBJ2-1,TGTGCCAGCAGTTACACCCGGGTGGCAAACAATGAGCAGTTCTTC,CASSYTRVANNEQFF
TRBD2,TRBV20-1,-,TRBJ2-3,TGCAGTGCTTCGGGGACTAGCGGGGGTTCAAATACGCAGTATTTT,CSASGTSGGSNTQYF
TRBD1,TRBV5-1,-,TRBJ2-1,TGCGCCAGCAGCACAGGGACAGTAGGGATCAATGAGCAGTTCTTC,CASSTGTVGINEQFF
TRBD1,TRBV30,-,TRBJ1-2,TGTGCCTGGAGCGAGAACGGACAGGATAGCGGCTACACCTTC,CAWSENGQDSGYTF
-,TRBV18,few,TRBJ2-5,TGTGCCAGCTCACCCGATATGGGAGAGACCCAGTACTTC,CASSPDMGETQYF
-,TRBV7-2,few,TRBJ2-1,TGTGCCAGCAGCCCACCCGGACAGAACTACAATGAGCAGTTCTTC,CASSPPGQNYNEQFF
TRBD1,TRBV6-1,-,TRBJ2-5,TGTGCCAGCAGTGAAGGCCCTGGACAGGGGAAGACCCAGTACTTC,CASSEGPGQGKTQYF
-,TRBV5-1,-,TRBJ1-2,TGCGCCAGCAGCTTGGGAGAAAATGGCTACACCTTC,CASSLGENGYTF
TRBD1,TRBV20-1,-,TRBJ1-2,TGCAGTGCTAGAAAAGGTGGACAGGGGGATGGCTACACCTTC,CSARKGGQGDGYTF
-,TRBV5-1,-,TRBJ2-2,TGCGCCAGCAGCCCGGGGACGGCGAACACCGGGGAGCTGTTTTTT,CASSPGTANTGELFF
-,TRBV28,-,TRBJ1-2,TGTGCCAGCAGTTCCCATGGCGGGCCGAACTATGGCTACACCTTC,CASSSHGGPNYGYTF
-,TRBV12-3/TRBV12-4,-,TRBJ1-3,TGTGCCAGCAGGCCTCCGGGACTGCACTCTGGAAACACCATATATTTT,CASRPPGLHSGNTIYF